This T cell receptor (beta chain) comes out of a study of T cells expressing NK-cell markers. Whole-study findings and limits: For a handful of donors, these clonotypes were likewise the leading ones in the CD3+CD56-NKG2C+ fraction.

As the method of synthesis, 5'RACE template switching with UMIs yielded TCR beta cDNA. No DNA is given; TCRdb re-called the 5' RACE reads and lists each CDR3 protein once. This sample's table reports roughly 380,000 distinct CDR3 sequences. CDR3 length: 12 residues. Germline V lookup: CDR1 MNHEY, CDR2 SVGAGI. Concerning this clonotype: Its antigen remains unidentified.

Sequencing input: blood T cells: a sorted CD56 or NKG2C T cell subset, CD4+ or CD8+ T cells, or bulk PBMC T cells (not recorded which). This receptor was identified in a man aged 18-70 years in good health. This rearrangement joins TRBV6-5 to TRBJ1-1. The CDR3 spells CASSGVEREAFF.